The clone carrying this T cell receptor (beta chain) showed up just once. No antigen is known for it. This sample is drawn from a study of STAT3 mutations in large granular lymphocyte leukemia. Sequencing was performed with immunoSEQ multiplex PCR; in TCRdb, only in-frame clones are kept and a portion is missing. Among some 17,000 clones listed, 84% were seen once. Study-wide results and caveats: At least one immunodominant TCR beta clonotype appeared in every T-cell large granular lymphocyte leukemia patient. TCR clonotype switching after therapy occurred in about 30% of the 18 patients. Persisting codominant clonotypes may have hidden a small pathogenic clone.

This clonotype originated in a man aged 45 to 65 with T-cell large granular lymphocyte leukemia. Some clones in this sample may be carry-over from other donors' samples. Sequenced material: peripheral blood mononuclear cells.

Written as DNA, the CDR3 is TGTGCCATCAGCGGGACAGGGACGAAGACAGATACGCAGTATTTT. Translated, it gives CAISGTGTKTDTQYF. The gene calls are TRBV10-3 and TRBJ2-3; TRBD1 matches 9 bases. Germline V gene data show CDR1 as ENHRY and CDR2 as SYGVKD. CDR3 length equals 15 residues. The V segment lost 6 bases and the J segment 3 bases; nucleotides outside the gene matches: 7.